A selection of T cell receptor beta chains follows, all from one sample in a study of T cells in localized non-small cell lung cancer. The protocol was immunoSEQ multiplex PCR, while the TCRdb copy is restricted to in-frame clones and leaves out a portion. Of 70,000 to 95,000 clones listed, approximately 91% are singletons. The specimen was PBMCs, collected before any cancer treatment. Receptor source: a woman between 35 and 75 years old with stage II squamous cell lung carcinoma. The CDR3 runs from the conserved cysteine through the conserved F or W. Fields, in order: V gene, D gene, clone size, J gene, CDR3 DNA, CDR3 protein. The D gene is left open where the match is weak. The listing skips clone size in some rows; elsewhere it reads once, few, many or a size class.

v_gene: TRBV10-3; d_gene: NA; abundance: NA; j_gene: TRBJ1-1; CDR3nt: TGTGCCATCAGTCCAGGGGCTTTCTTT; CDR3aa: CAISPGAFF
v_gene: TRBV11-2; d_gene: NA; abundance: NA; j_gene: TRBJ2-2; CDR3nt: TGTGCCAGCAAAAAAACTGGGGGGCCCGGGAACACCGGGGAGCTGTTTTTT; CDR3aa: CASKKTGGPGNTGELFF
v_gene: TRBV2; d_gene: NA; abundance: NA; j_gene: TRBJ1-5; CDR3nt: TGTGCCAGCAAGGGGGTAAGCAATCAGCCCCAGCATTTT; CDR3aa: CASKGVSNQPQHF
v_gene: TRBV7-2; d_gene: NA; abundance: NA; j_gene: TRBJ1-2; CDR3nt: TGTGCCAGCAGCTTAGCGCTCGGCAGGGCATACGATGGCTACACCTTC; CDR3aa: CASSLALGRAYDGYTF
v_gene: TRBV2; d_gene: NA; abundance: NA; j_gene: TRBJ1-2; CDR3nt: TGTGCCAGCAGTGTACAAGGGACGGCATATGGCTACACCTTC; CDR3aa: CASSVQGTAYGYTF
v_gene: TRBV5-1; d_gene: TRBD2; abundance: NA; j_gene: TRBJ2-2; CDR3nt: TGCGCCAGCAGCCTACTAGCGGGGTTGAACACCGGGGAGCTGTTTTTT; CDR3aa: CASSLLAGLNTGELFF
v_gene: TRBV21-1; d_gene: NA; abundance: NA; j_gene: TRBJ1-1; CDR3nt: TGTGCCAGCGGCCGGGACCCAGGGAAGAAATGGGACACTGAAGCTTTCTTT; CDR3aa: CASGRDPGKKWDTEAFF
v_gene: TRBV10-2; d_gene: NA; abundance: once; j_gene: TRBJ2-5; CDR3nt: TGCGCCAGCAGTGGGGGAGGAGAGACCCAGTACTTC; CDR3aa: CASSGGGETQYF
v_gene: TRBV6-5; d_gene: NA; abundance: NA; j_gene: TRBJ1-1; CDR3nt: TGTGCCAGCAGTTACTCGACGTCGCGTGAAGCTTTCTTT; CDR3aa: CASSYSTSREAFF
v_gene: TRBV28; d_gene: NA; abundance: NA; j_gene: TRBJ1-2; CDR3nt: TGTGCCAGCGGTTCAAGAGGATACTATGGCTACACCTTC; CDR3aa: CASGSRGYYGYTF
v_gene: TRBV10-2; d_gene: NA; abundance: NA; j_gene: TRBJ2-1; CDR3nt: TGCGCCAGCAGTGGAGGCAATGAGCAGTTCTTC; CDR3aa: CASSGGNEQFF
v_gene: TRBV15; d_gene: NA; abundance: NA; j_gene: TRBJ1-3; CDR3nt: TGTGCCACCAGCAGAGGCAGGGGCGGTGGAAACACCATATATTTT; CDR3aa: CATSRGRGGGNTIYF
v_gene: TRBV30; d_gene: TRBD1; abundance: once; j_gene: TRBJ1-5; CDR3nt: TGTGCCTGGAGTGCGGACAGGTGGTCAGCCCAGCATTTT; CDR3aa: CAWSADRWSAQHF
v_gene: TRBV27; d_gene: TRBD2; abundance: NA; j_gene: TRBJ2-1; CDR3nt: TGTGCCAGCAGTCAGCGCACCTTGGGACTAGCGGGAGCACACAATGAGCAGTTCTTC; CDR3aa: CASSQRTLGLAGAHNEQFF
v_gene: TRBV11-3; d_gene: NA; abundance: NA; j_gene: TRBJ1-3; CDR3nt: TGTGCCAGCAGCTTAGAAGGGAAGAATGGAAACACCATATATTTT; CDR3aa: CASSLEGKNGNTIYF
v_gene: TRBV28; d_gene: TRBD1; abundance: NA; j_gene: TRBJ1-1; CDR3nt: TGTGCCAGCAGCCAAGGACAGGGATATCGGACTGAAGCTTTCTTT; CDR3aa: CASSQGQGYRTEAFF
v_gene: TRBV18; d_gene: TRBD2; abundance: once; j_gene: TRBJ2-2; CDR3nt: TGTGCCAGCTCACCAGGGCTAGCGGGGGTTACGAACACCGGGGAGCTGTTTTTT; CDR3aa: CASSPGLAGVTNTGELFF
v_gene: TRBV5-4; d_gene: TRBD1; abundance: NA; j_gene: TRBJ1-4; CDR3nt: TGTGCCAGCAGCCCGCGCCCAGGTGGGACAGTTAATGAAAAACTGTTTTTT; CDR3aa: CASSPRPGGTVNEKLFF
v_gene: TRBV28; d_gene: TRBD1; abundance: NA; j_gene: TRBJ1-2; CDR3nt: TGTGCCAGCAGGCGCGAGGGACAGGGGGGGGGCTACACCTTC; CDR3aa: CASRREGQGGGYTF
v_gene: TRBV27; d_gene: NA; abundance: NA; j_gene: TRBJ1-1; CDR3nt: TGTGCCAGCAGTTTAGGAGGGTTTGGGATCATGAACACTGAAGCTTTCTTT; CDR3aa: CASSLGGFGIMNTEAFF
v_gene: TRBV11-3; d_gene: TRBD2; abundance: NA; j_gene: TRBJ2-5; CDR3nt: TGTGCCAGCAGCCCGGGACTAGCGGGAGGGCCCCAAGAGACCCAGTACTTC; CDR3aa: CASSPGLAGGPQETQYF
v_gene: TRBV7-9; d_gene: TRBD1; abundance: NA; j_gene: TRBJ2-7; CDR3nt: TGTGCCAGCAGCTTACAGGGGGAATCCTACGAGCAGTACTTC; CDR3aa: CASSLQGESYEQYF
v_gene: TRBV5-1; d_gene: TRBD1; abundance: NA; j_gene: TRBJ2-5; CDR3nt: TGCGCCAGCAGCTTAGAAGGACAGGGGGTGGAGACCCAGTACTTC; CDR3aa: CASSLEGQGVETQYF
v_gene: TRBV7-8; d_gene: NA; abundance: few; j_gene: TRBJ2-1; CDR3nt: TGTGCCAGCAGCCCTCCCCGCTACAATGAGCAGTTCTTC; CDR3aa: CASSPPRYNEQFF
v_gene: TRBV19; d_gene: TRBD2; abundance: NA; j_gene: TRBJ2-7; CDR3nt: TGTGCCAGTAGTATTTCCGGGACTAGCGTTTACGAGCAGTACTTC; CDR3aa: CASSISGTSVYEQYF
v_gene: TRBV30; d_gene: NA; abundance: NA; j_gene: TRBJ2-5; CDR3nt: TGTGCCTGGAGTACCATGCGGGAGACCCAGTACTTC; CDR3aa: CAWSTMRETQYF
v_gene: TRBV6-6; d_gene: NA; abundance: NA; j_gene: TRBJ2-7; CDR3nt: TGTGCCAGCAGTTACGTCCAAGTAGAGCAGTACTTC; CDR3aa: CASSYVQVEQYF
v_gene: TRBV6-1; d_gene: NA; abundance: once; j_gene: TRBJ1-5; CDR3nt: TGTGCCAGCAGTGAAGCGAACAGCGGGCAGCCCCAGCATTTT; CDR3aa: CASSEANSGQPQHF
v_gene: TRBV25-1; d_gene: NA; abundance: NA; j_gene: TRBJ1-1; CDR3nt: TGTGCCAGCAGAGGGTGGGAGAGGGGCAGACCGATGAACACTGAAGCTTTCTTT; CDR3aa: CASRGWERGRPMNTEAFF
v_gene: TRBV20-1; d_gene: NA; abundance: NA; j_gene: TRBJ2-1; CDR3nt: TGCAGTGCTGGACGGTCCAATGAGCAGTTCTTC; CDR3aa: CSAGRSNEQFF
v_gene: TRBV12-5; d_gene: NA; abundance: few; j_gene: TRBJ2-2; CDR3nt: TGTGCTAGTGGTTTGGGGGGCAAGGGGACCACCGGGGAGCTGTTTTTT; CDR3aa: CASGLGGKGTTGELFF
v_gene: TRBV30; d_gene: TRBD1; abundance: NA; j_gene: TRBJ1-1; CDR3nt: TGTGCCTGGGGGACAGGATCGAACACTGAAGCTTTCTTT; CDR3aa: CAWGTGSNTEAFF
v_gene: TRBV18; d_gene: NA; abundance: NA; j_gene: TRBJ2-4; CDR3nt: TGTGCCAGCTCACCACCAGGCCTTGGGGACATTCAGTACTTC; CDR3aa: CASSPPGLGDIQYF
v_gene: TRBV19; d_gene: NA; abundance: NA; j_gene: TRBJ2-3; CDR3nt: TGTGCCACATCACATCAGGGGTGGGGCACAGATACGCAGTATTTT; CDR3aa: CATSHQGWGTDTQYF
v_gene: TRBV14; d_gene: TRBD2; abundance: NA; j_gene: TRBJ2-3; CDR3nt: TGTGCCAGCAGTGCTTTAGCGGGATTCACCGATACGCAGTATTTT; CDR3aa: CASSALAGFTDTQYF
v_gene: TRBV6-5; d_gene: NA; abundance: NA; j_gene: TRBJ1-3; CDR3nt: TGTGCCAGCAGACCCCCCGGCCCCTCTGGAAACACCATATATTTT; CDR3aa: CASRPPGPSGNTIYF
v_gene: TRBV6-1; d_gene: NA; abundance: once; j_gene: TRBJ2-4; CDR3nt: TGTGCCAGCATGCGGAGGGGAGCCAAAAACATTCAGTACTTC; CDR3aa: CASMRRGAKNIQYF
v_gene: TRBV12-5; d_gene: NA; abundance: NA; j_gene: TRBJ1-1; CDR3nt: TGTGCTAGTGGCCAACTTCTGGGGACTGAAGCTTTCTTT; CDR3aa: CASGQLLGTEAFF
v_gene: TRBV28; d_gene: NA; abundance: NA; j_gene: TRBJ2-3; CDR3nt: TGTGCCAGCACCCCGAGCACGGAGGGTACAGATACGCAGTATTTT; CDR3aa: CASTPSTEGTDTQYF
v_gene: TRBV7-6; d_gene: NA; abundance: NA; j_gene: TRBJ1-5; CDR3nt: TGTGCCAGCAGCCCCTCAGGGTTCGGCAATCAGCCCCAGCATTTT; CDR3aa: CASSPSGFGNQPQHF
v_gene: TRBV7-2; d_gene: NA; abundance: once; j_gene: TRBJ1-2; CDR3nt: TGTGCCAGCAGCTTACAATTTCATGTACGGGGTGGCTACACCTTC; CDR3aa: CASSLQFHVRGGYTF
v_gene: TRBV5-1; d_gene: TRBD2; abundance: NA; j_gene: TRBJ2-3; CDR3nt: TGCGCCAGCAGCTTAACCGGGACTACTCACACAGATACGCAGTATTTT; CDR3aa: CASSLTGTTHTDTQYF
v_gene: TRBV29-1; d_gene: NA; abundance: NA; j_gene: TRBJ2-2; CDR3nt: TGCAGCGTCGACAGAACGAACACCGGGGAGCTGTTTTTT; CDR3aa: CSVDRTNTGELFF
v_gene: TRBV6-1; d_gene: NA; abundance: once; j_gene: TRBJ1-1; CDR3nt: TGTGCCAGCAGTGTCAAGCCCATGAACACTGAAGCTTTCTTT; CDR3aa: CASSVKPMNTEAFF
v_gene: TRBV13; d_gene: NA; abundance: NA; j_gene: TRBJ2-1; CDR3nt: TGTGCCAGCAGCTTGGGCTGGGCTTACAATGAGCAGTTCTTC; CDR3aa: CASSLGWAYNEQFF
v_gene: TRBV19; d_gene: NA; abundance: once; j_gene: TRBJ1-2; CDR3nt: TGTGCCAGTAGTATATTAAGAGGCGGGGGCTACACCTTC; CDR3aa: CASSILRGGGYTF
v_gene: TRBV5-1; d_gene: TRBD1; abundance: NA; j_gene: TRBJ2-2; CDR3nt: TGCGCCAGCAGCTTGACGACAGGGCTTGGGATGGGGGAGCTGTTTTTT; CDR3aa: CASSLTTGLGMGELFF
v_gene: TRBV5-1; d_gene: NA; abundance: once; j_gene: TRBJ1-5; CDR3nt: TGCGCCAGCAGCTTGGGCGGGGATAGCAATCAGCCCCAGCATTTT; CDR3aa: CASSLGGDSNQPQHF
v_gene: TRBV29-1; d_gene: NA; abundance: NA; j_gene: TRBJ1-1; CDR3nt: TGCAGCGTTGGGTCGTGGGGGAACACTGAAGCTTTCTTT; CDR3aa: CSVGSWGNTEAFF